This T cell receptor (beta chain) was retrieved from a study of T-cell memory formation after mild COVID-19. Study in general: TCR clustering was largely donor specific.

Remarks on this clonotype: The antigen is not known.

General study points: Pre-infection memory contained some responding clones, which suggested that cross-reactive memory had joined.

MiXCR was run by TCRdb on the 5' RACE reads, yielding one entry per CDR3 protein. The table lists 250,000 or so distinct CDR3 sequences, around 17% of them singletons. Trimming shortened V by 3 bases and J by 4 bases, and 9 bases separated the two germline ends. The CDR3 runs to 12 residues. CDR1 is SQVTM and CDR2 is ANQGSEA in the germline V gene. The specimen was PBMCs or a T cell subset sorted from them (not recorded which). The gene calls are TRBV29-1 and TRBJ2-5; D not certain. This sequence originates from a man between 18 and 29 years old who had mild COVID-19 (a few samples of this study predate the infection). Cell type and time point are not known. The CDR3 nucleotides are TGCAGCGTTGATTGGTCTCCAGAGACCCAGTACTTC. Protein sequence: CSVDWSPETQYF.